Below are 15 T cell receptor beta chains sequenced from a single sample in a study of T cell clonotyping in hematopoietic cell transplantation. TCRdb keeps only in-frame clones here, not all; method: immunoSEQ multiplex PCR. Counted here are roughly 3,700 clones, approximately 79% occurring once; the ten biggest clones make up 25% to 30%. The source material was peripheral blood mononuclear cells, sampled at the time of graft-versus-host disease after allogeneic stem cell transplant. The receptors here all came from a female patient aged 45-60 years who had an allogeneic stem cell transplant from an unrelated donor, so the T cells may come from the graft donor. Some clones in this sample may be carry-over from other donors' samples.

The chain has TRBV29-1 and TRBJ1-2; D ambiguous. With 8 bases removed from V and 7 bases from J, the gap between germline ends came to 20 bases. The germline V gene encodes CDR1 SQVTM and CDR2 ANQGSEA. The CDR3 totals 13 residues. CDR3 bases: TGCAGCTACTCAAGAGGGAGGACGAGTGGCTACACCTTC. Amino acids: CSYSRGRTSGYTF.

This clone showed up just once. The genes are TRBV5-6 and TRBJ2-2; TRBD2 is a possible D gene (5 bases). V lost 1 base to trimming and J lost 0 bases, with 7 bases between them. From germline, CDR1 is SGHDT and CDR2 YYEEEE. This CDR3 contains 15 residues. CDR3: CASSLYGTNTGELFF. CDR3 nucleotide sequence: TGTGCCAGCAGCTTGTACGGGACGAACACCGGGGAGCTGTTTTTT.

This chain joins TRBV6-1 and TRBJ2-2; TRBD1 agrees at 9 bases. This CDR3 spans 16 amino acids. The germline gives CDR1 MNHNS, CDR2 SASEGT. V trimming: 4 bases; J trimming: 0 bases; junction bases outside the gene matches: 3. CDR3 DNA sequence: TGTGCCAGCAGTGGAGGGACAGGGACGAACACCGGGGAGCTGTTTTTT. Translation: CASSGGTGTNTGELFF.

This chain joins TRBV5-1 and TRBJ2-1, with 9 bases aligning to TRBD2. With 2 bases clipped from V and 7 bases from J, the junction kept 7 bases outside the gene matches. Germline CDR1 and CDR2: SGHRS and YFSETQ. The CDR3 runs 15 residues. CDR3 protein: CASSLTGTSSNEQFF. The CDR3 DNA reads TGCGCCAGCAGCTTAACCGGGACTAGCTCAAATGAGCAGTTCTTC.

The chain employs TRBV28 and TRBJ1-4; unclear D gene. CDR1 is MDHEN, CDR2 SYDVKM, per germline. V was cut by 3 bases and J by 4 bases, with 9 bases left in between. The CDR3 has 14 amino acids. The CDR3 protein is CASSFPALNEKLFF. CDR3 sequence (DNA): TGTGCCAGCAGTTTCCCAGCACTTAATGAAAAACTGTTTTTT.

This rearrangement joins TRBV2 to TRBJ1-5; 7 bases map to TRBD1. This CDR3 is built from 15 residues. The V segment lost 6 bases and the J segment 4 bases; nucleotides outside the gene matches: 9. CDR1 and CDR2 (germline): SNHLY, FYNNEI. In DNA, the CDR3 is TGTGCCAGCAGCCTCGCGGCAGGGGGAAATCAGCCCCAGCATTTT. Translation gives CASSLAAGGNQPQHF.

The J gene is TRBJ1-1, the V gene TRBV11-2, with 7 bases matching TRBD1. This CDR3 has 16 residues. After removal of 8 bases from V and 0 bases from J, the junction contained 12 bases not matched to a gene. Germline CDR1 SGHAT, CDR2 FQNNGV. CDR3 loop: CASALRGAGMNTEAFF. In DNA form, the CDR3 reads TGTGCCAGCGCCCTCAGGGGGGCAGGGATGAACACTGAAGCTTTCTTT.

In its sample, this clone was seen once. The V gene is TRBV29-1, the J gene TRBJ1-4; D unresolved. Per germline, CDR1 SQVTM and CDR2 ANQGSEA. The V end lost 6 bases, the J end lost 2 bases, and 7 bases lay between the germline ends. The CDR3 covers 12 residues. This CDR3 reads CSVRHTNEKLFF. Here the CDR3 DNA reads TGCAGCGTAAGACATACTAATGAAAAACTGTTTTTT.

The chain couples TRBV5-1 to TRBJ2-3; 8 bases map to TRBD2. This CDR3 has 17 amino acids. Trimming took 3 bases from V and 6 from J; bases not matched to a gene: 15. Germline CDR1 SGHRS, CDR2 YFSETQ. Written as DNA, the CDR3 is TGCGCCAGCAGCTCCCCCTCGGGGGGGCGATTGGGGGATACGCAGTATTTT. This gives the protein CASSSPSGGRLGDTQYF. Filled out from reference TRBV5-1 and TRBJ2-3, the complete variable domain reads KAGVTQTPRYLIKTRGQQVTLSCSPISGHRSVSWYQQTPGQGLQFLFEYFSETQRNKGNFPGRFSGRQFSNSRSEMNVSTLELGDSALYLCASSSPSGGRLGDTQYFGPGTRLTVL.

The J gene is TRBJ1-1, the V gene TRBV4-2, with 7 bases fitting TRBD1. The V segment lost 1 base and the J segment 11 bases; nucleotides outside the gene matches: 4. The CDR3 has 12 residues. Looked up from germline, CDR1 is LGHNA and CDR2 is YNFKEQ. The CDR3 protein is CASSQVGGRAFF. The CDR3 DNA is TGTGCCAGCAGCCAAGTAGGGGGCAGGGCTTTCTTT.

The V call is TRBV11-3, the J call TRBJ1-6; TRBD1 aligns across 8 bases. V was clipped by 1 base and J by 14 bases; unmatched bases: 13. Germline V gives CDR1 SGHNT, CDR2 YENEEA. The CDR3 has 16 residues. The CDR3 DNA reads as TGTGCCAGCAGCTTAGGCGGGACAGGAGTAATTCAAACCCTCCACTTT. Its protein product is CASSLGGTGVIQTLHF. Combining the CDR3 with reference TRBV11-3 and TRBJ1-6 gives the whole variable domain EAGVVQSPRYKIIEKKQPVAFWCNPISGHNTLYWYLQNLGQGPELLIRYENEEAVDDSQLPKDRFSAERLKGVDSTLKIQPAELGDSAVYLCASSLGGTGVIQTLHFGNGTRLTVT.

This clone appeared once. The V gene is TRBV28, the J gene TRBJ2-7; 12 bases agree with TRBD2. The CDR3 loop spans 14 amino acids. Germline CDR1 and CDR2: MDHEN and SYDVKM. The trim removed 7 bases at V and 3 bases at J, leaving 4 bases unmatched. The CDR3 DNA reads TGTGCCAGCACCGGACTAGCGGGACTCTACGAGCAGTACTTC. This translates into CASTGLAGLYEQYF. Supplemented by reference TRBV28 and TRBJ2-7, the full variable domain reads DVKVTQSSRYLVKRTGEKVFLECVQDMDHENMFWYRQDPGLGLRLIYFSYDVKMKEKGDIPEGYSVSREKKERFSLILESASTNQTSMYLCASTGLAGLYEQYFGPGTRLTVT.

The chain employs TRBV5-1 and TRBJ2-5, with 9 positions matching TRBD2. CDR1 and CDR2 from the germline V gene are SGHRS and YFSETQ. The CDR3 is made up of 15 amino acids. J lost 5 bases, V lost 1 base, and 6 bases had no gene match. This chain's CDR3 is CASSLIKRGEETQYF. CDR3 nucleotide sequence: TGCGCCAGCAGCTTGATCAAGCGGGGGGAGGAGACCCAGTACTTC.

V gene TRBV11-2 combines with J gene TRBJ2-2, with D possibly TRBD2 on 6 matching bases. The CDR3 totals 14 residues. Germline loops: CDR1 SGHAT, CDR2 FQNNGV. Trimming stripped 5 bases from V and 3 bases from J, with 10 bases between. The CDR3 bases are TGTGCCAGCAGCCCTCGGGGGTACACCGGGGAGCTGTTTTTT. Its translation: CASSPRGYTGELFF. Supplemented by reference TRBV11-2 and TRBJ2-2, the full variable domain reads EAGVAQSPRYKIIEKRQSVAFWCNPISGHATLYWYQQILGQGPKLLIQFQNNGVVDDSQLPKDRFSAERLKGVDSTLKIQPAKLEDSAVYLCASSPRGYTGELFFGEGSRLTVL.

The V call is TRBV6-5, the J call TRBJ2-7, with D maybe TRBD1 (6 bases). CDR3 length equals 15 residues. The germline V gene has CDR1 MNHEY and CDR2 SVGAGI. V gave up 7 bases and J gave up 4 bases, with 20 bases separating them. CDR3 protein: CASNVWSRGSYEQYF. CDR3 nucleotide sequence: TGTGCCAGCAATGTCTGGAGCAGGGGCTCGTACGAGCAGTACTTC.